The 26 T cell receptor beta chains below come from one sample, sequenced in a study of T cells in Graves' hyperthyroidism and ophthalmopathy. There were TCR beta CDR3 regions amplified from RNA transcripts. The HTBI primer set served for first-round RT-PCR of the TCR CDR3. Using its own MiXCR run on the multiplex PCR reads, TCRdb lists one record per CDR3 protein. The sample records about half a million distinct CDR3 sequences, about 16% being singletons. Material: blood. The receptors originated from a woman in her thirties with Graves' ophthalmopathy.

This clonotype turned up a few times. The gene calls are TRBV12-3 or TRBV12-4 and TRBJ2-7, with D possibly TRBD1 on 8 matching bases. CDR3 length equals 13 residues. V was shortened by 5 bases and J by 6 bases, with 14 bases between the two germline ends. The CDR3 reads CASSNRGGSEQYF. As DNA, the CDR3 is TGTGCCAGCAGTAACAGGGGGGGTAGCGAGCAGTACTTC.

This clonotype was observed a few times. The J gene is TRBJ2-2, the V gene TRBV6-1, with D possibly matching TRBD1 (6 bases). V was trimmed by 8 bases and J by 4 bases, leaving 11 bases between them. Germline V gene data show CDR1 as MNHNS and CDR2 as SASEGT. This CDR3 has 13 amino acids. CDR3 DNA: TGTGCCAGCCACAAAGGGGGCACCGGGGAGCTGTTTTTT. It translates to CASHKGGTGELFF.

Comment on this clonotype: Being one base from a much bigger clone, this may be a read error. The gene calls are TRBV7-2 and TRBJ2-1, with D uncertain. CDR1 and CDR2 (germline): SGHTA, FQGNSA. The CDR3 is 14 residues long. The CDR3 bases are TGTGCCGGCAGCCCGGGCCGTTCCTACAATGAGCAGTTCTTC. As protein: CAGSPGRSYNEQFF.

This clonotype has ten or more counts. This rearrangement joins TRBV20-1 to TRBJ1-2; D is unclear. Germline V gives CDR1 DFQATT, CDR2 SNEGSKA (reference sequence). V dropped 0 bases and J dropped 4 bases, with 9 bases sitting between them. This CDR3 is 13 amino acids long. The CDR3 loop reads CSARELGPYGYTF. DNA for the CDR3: TGCAGTGCTAGAGAGCTTGGACCCTATGGCTACACCTTC.

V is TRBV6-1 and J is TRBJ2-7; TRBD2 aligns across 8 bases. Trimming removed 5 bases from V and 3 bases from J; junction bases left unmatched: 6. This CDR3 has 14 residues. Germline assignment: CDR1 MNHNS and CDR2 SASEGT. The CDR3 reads CASSYGGGLYEQYF. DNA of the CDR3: TGTGCCAGCAGTTACGGGGGGGGGCTCTACGAGCAGTACTTC.

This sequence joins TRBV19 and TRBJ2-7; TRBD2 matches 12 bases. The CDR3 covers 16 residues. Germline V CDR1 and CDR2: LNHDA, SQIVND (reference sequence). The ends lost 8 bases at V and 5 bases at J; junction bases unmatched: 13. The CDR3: CASQGASGRASDEQYF. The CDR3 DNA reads TGTGCCAGTCAAGGGGCTAGCGGGAGGGCCTCGGACGAGCAGTACTTC.

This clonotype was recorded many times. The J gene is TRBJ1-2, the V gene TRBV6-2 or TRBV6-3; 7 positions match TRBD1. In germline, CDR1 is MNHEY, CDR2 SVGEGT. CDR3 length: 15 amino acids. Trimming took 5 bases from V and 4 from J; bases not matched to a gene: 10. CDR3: CASSRLPGQSYGYTF. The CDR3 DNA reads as TGTGCCAGCAGTCGCTTACCGGGACAGAGCTATGGCTACACCTTC.

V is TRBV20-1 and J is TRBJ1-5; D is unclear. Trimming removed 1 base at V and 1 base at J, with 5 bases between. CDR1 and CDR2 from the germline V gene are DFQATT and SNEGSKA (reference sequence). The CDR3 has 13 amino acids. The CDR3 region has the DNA TGCAGTGCTAGAGTGTACAGCAATCAGCCCCAGCATTTT. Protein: CSARVYSNQPQHF.

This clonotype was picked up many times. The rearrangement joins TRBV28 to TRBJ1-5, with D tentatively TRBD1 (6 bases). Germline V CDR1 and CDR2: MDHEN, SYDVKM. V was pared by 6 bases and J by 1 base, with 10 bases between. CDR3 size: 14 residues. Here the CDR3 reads CASRSGTSNQPQHF. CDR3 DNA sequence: TGTGCCAGCAGGAGTGGGACAAGCAATCAGCCCCAGCATTTT.

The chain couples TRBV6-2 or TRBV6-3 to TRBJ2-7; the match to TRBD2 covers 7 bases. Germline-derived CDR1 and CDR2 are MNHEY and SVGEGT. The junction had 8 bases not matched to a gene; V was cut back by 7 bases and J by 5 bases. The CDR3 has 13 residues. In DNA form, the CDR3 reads TGTGCCAGCATAAGGCGGGAGATCGACGAGCAGTACTTC. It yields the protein CASIRREIDEQYF.

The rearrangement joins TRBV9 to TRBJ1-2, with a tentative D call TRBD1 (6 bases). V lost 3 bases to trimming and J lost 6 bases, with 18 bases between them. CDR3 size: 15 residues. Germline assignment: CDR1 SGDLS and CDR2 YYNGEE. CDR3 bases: TGTGCCAGCAGCGCCTTAAAAGAGACAGGACATGGCTACACCTTC. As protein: CASSALKETGHGYTF.

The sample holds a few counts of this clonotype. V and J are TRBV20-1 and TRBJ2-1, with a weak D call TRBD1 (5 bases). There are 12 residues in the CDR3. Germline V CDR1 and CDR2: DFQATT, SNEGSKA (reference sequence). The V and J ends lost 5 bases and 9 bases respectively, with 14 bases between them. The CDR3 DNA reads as TGCAGTGCTCGACTCAGTAGGGGTGAGCAGTTCTTC. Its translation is CSARLSRGEQFF.

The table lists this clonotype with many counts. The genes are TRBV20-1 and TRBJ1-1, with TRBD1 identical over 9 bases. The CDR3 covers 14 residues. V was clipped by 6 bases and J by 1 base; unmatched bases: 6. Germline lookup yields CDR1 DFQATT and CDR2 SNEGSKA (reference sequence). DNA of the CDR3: TGCAGTGCCTTCAGACAGGGGGGGAACACTGAAGCTTTCTTT. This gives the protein CSAFRQGGNTEAFF.

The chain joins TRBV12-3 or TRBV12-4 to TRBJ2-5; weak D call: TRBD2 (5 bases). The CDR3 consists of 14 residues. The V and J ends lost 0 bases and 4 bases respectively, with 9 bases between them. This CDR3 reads CASSLALARETQYF. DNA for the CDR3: TGTGCCAGCAGTTTAGCGCTAGCTCGAGAGACCCAGTACTTC.

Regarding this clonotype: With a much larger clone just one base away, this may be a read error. CDR3 in amino acids: CASSLTSYSEQFF. CDR3 sequence (DNA): TGTGCCAGCAGCTTAACCTCCTACAGTGAGCAGTTCTTC. The V gene is TRBV7-3, the J gene TRBJ2-1, with D unclear. CDR1 is SGHTA, CDR2 FQGTGA, per germline. The CDR3 consists of 13 residues.

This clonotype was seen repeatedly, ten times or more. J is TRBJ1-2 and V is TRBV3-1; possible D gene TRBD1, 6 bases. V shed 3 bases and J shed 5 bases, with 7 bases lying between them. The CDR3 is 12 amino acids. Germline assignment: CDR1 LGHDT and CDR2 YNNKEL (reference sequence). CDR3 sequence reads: CASSQDSYGYTF. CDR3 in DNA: TGTGCCAGCAGCCAGGACAGTTATGGCTACACCTTC.

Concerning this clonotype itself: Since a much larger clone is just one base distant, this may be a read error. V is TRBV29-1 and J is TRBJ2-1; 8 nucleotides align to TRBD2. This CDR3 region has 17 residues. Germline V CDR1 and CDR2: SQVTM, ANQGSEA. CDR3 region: CSVVPSGRLSSYNEQLF. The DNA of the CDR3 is TGCAGCGTTGTGCCTAGCGGGCGACTGAGCTCCTACAATGAGCAGCTCTTC.

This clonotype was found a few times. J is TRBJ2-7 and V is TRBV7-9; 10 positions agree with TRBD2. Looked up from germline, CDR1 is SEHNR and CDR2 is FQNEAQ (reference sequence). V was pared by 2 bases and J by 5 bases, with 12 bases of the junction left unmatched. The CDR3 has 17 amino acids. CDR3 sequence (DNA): TGTGCCAGCAGCTTATATGTAGCGGGGGGTACCCCCGACGAGCAGTACTTC. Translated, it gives CASSLYVAGGTPDEQYF.

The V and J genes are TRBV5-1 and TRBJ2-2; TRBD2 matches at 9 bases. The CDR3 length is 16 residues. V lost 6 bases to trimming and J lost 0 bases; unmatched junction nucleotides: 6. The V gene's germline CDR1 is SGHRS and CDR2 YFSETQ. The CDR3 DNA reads TGCGCCAGCACGATCGGACTAGCGACGAACACCGGGGAGCTGTTTTTT. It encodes CASTIGLATNTGELFF.

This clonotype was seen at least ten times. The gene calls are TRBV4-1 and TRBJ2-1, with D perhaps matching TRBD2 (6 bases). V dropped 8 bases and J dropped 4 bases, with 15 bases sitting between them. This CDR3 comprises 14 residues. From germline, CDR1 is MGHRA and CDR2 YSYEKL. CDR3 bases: TGCGCCAGCGGAGGGGAAGGGGTATACAATGAGCAGTTCTTC. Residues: CASGGEGVYNEQFF.

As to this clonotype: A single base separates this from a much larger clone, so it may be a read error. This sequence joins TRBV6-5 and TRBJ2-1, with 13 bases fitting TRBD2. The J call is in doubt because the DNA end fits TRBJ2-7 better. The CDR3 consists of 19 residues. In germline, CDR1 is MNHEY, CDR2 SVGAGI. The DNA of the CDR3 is TGTGCCAGCAGTTACTTACTAGCGGGAGGGCAAAGCTCCTACAATGAGCAGTACTTC. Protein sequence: CASSYLLAGGQSSYNEQYF.

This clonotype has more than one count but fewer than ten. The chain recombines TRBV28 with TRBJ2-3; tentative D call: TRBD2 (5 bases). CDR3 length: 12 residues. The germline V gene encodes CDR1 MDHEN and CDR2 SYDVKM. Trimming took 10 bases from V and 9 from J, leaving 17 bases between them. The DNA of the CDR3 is TGTGCCATCAAGGACTGGCCTGGGACGCAGTATTTT. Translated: CAIKDWPGTQYF. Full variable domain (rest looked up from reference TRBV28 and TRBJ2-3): DVKVTQSSRYLVKRTGEKVFLECVQDMDHENMFWYRQDPGLGLRLIYFSYDVKMKEKGDIPEGYSVSREKKERFSLILESASTNQTSMYLCAIKDWPGTQYFGPGTRLTVL.

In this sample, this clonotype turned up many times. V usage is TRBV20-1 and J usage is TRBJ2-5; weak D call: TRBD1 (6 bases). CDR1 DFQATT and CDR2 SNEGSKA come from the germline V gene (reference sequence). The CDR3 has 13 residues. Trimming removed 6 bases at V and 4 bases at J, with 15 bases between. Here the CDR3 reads CSAYTGYAETQYF. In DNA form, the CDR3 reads TGCAGTGCGTATACAGGGTATGCAGAGACCCAGTACTTC.

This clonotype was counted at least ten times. CDR3 protein: CACRHNNEQFF. The CDR3 bases are TGTGCCTGCAGGCATAACAATGAGCAGTTCTTC. The chain employs TRBV30 and TRBJ2-1; D is unresolved. This CDR3 is 11 amino acids long. In germline, CDR1 is GTSNPN, CDR2 SVGIG (reference sequence). The V end lost 6 bases, the J end lost 5 bases, and 8 bases lay between the germline ends.

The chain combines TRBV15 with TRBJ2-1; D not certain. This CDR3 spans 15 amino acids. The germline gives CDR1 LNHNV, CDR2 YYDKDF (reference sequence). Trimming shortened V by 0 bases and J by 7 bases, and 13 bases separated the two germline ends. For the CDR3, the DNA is TGTGCCACCAGCAGAGATCAAAGGGTCGGGAATGAGCAGTTCTTC. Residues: CATSRDQRVGNEQFF.

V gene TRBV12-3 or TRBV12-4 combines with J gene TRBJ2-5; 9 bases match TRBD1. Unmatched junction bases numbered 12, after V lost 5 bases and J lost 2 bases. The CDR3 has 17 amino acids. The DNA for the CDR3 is TGTGCCAGCAGTCTACAGGGGGCCCAACCACTACAAGAGACCCAGTACTTC. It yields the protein CASSLQGAQPLQETQYF.